The 3 T cell receptor beta chains reported below all come from one sample, sequenced in a study of cytomegalovirus exposure and HLA in healthy donors. Sequencing was performed with immunoSEQ multiplex PCR; in TCRdb, only in-frame clones are kept and a portion is missing. The table has about 74,000 clones, around 94% seen once. Sequences were obtained from PBMCs. These receptors were taken from a woman in her late teens or twenties in good health and CMV-seropositive.

The gene calls are TRBV27 and TRBJ1-5, with D maybe TRBD1 (5 bases). This CDR3 comprises 15 residues. The ends were cut back, 5 bases at V and 0 bases at J, with 11 bases in the middle. Germline V gives CDR1 MNHEY, CDR2 SMNVEV (reference sequence). DNA of the CDR3: TGTGCCAGCAGTCTGGGACTTACTAGCAATCAGCCCCAGCATTTT. This codes for CASSLGLTSNQPQHF.

This chain joins TRBV7-8 and TRBJ2-5; 7 bases are a match to TRBD1. Germline CDR1 is SGHVS and CDR2 is FQNEAQ. Trimming cost V 5 bases and J 3 bases; bases outside gene matches: 15. The CDR3 is made up of 17 amino acids. The CDR3 region is CASSQNRGSLMEETQYF. The CDR3 nucleotides read TGTGCCAGCAGCCAGAACAGGGGCTCACTAATGGAAGAGACCCAGTACTTC.

The gene calls are TRBV7-9 and TRBJ1-6; 9 bases are shared with TRBD1. Per the germline V gene, CDR1 is SEHNR and CDR2 is FQNEAQ (reference sequence). Trimming took 5 bases from V and 10 from J; bases not matched to a gene: 9. The CDR3 consists of 15 residues. This CDR3 reads CASSPTGTGISPLHF. In DNA, the CDR3 is TGTGCCAGCAGCCCAACCGGGACAGGGATATCACCCCTCCACTTT.